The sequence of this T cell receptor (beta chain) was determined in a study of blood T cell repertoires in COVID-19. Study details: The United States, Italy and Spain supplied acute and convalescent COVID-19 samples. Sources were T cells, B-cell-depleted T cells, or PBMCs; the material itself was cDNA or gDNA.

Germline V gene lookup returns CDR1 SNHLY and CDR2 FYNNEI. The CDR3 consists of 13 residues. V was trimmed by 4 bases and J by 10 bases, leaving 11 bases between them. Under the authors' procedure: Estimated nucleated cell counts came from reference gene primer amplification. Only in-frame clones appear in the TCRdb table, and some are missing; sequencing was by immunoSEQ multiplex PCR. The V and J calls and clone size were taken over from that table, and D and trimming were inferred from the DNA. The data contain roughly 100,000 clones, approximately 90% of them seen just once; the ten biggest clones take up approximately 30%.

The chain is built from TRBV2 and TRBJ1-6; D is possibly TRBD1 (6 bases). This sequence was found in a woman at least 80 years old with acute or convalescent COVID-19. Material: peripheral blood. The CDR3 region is CASSGGRGSPLHF. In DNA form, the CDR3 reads TGTGCCAGCAGTGGGGGAAGGGGGTCACCCCTCCACTTT. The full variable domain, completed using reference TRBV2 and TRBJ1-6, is EPEVTQTPSHQVTQMGQEVILRCVPISNHLYFYWYRQILGQKVEFLVSFYNNEISEKSEIFDDQFSVERPDGSNFTLKIRSTKLEDSAMYFCASSGGRGSPLHFGNGTRLTVT.